The rows below give T cell receptor beta chains drawn from one sample of a study of shared clonotypes between healthy human individuals. Sequenced by immunoSEQ multiplex PCR; TCRdb stores in-frame clones only, minus some. Here the sample spans about 800,000 clones, just over 95% being singletons. Source material: naive CD8+ T cells sorted from blood. These receptors all come from a man in his thirties or forties in good health. Both conserved end residues are part of each CDR3. Each record gives: J gene, V gene, clone size, D gene, CDR3 protein, CDR3 DNA. D genes are given only for firm matches. Part of the rows lack a size; the others show once, few, many or a class for expanded clones.

j_gene: TRBJ2-2; v_gene: TRBV13; abundance: -; d_gene: TRBD2; CDR3aa: CASSLESGSHTGELFF; CDR3nt: TGTGCCAGCAGCTTAGAAAGCGGGAGCCACACCGGGGAGCTGTTTTTT
j_gene: TRBJ2-1; v_gene: TRBV6-4; abundance: -; d_gene: -; CDR3aa: CASSRDREANREQFF; CDR3nt: TGTGCCAGCAGTCGCGACAGGGAGGCGAACCGGGAGCAGTTCTTC
j_gene: TRBJ2-7; v_gene: TRBV5-8; abundance: -; d_gene: TRBD2; CDR3aa: CASSLPMRTSGRSLYEQYF; CDR3nt: TGTGCCAGCAGCCTACCGATGCGGACTAGCGGGAGATCTTTGTACGAGCAGTACTTC
j_gene: TRBJ2-7; v_gene: TRBV6-5; abundance: -; d_gene: TRBD2; CDR3aa: CASKLADSYEQYF; CDR3nt: TGTGCCAGCAAGCTAGCGGATTCCTACGAGCAGTACTTC
j_gene: TRBJ2-3; v_gene: TRBV5-6; abundance: -; d_gene: TRBD2; CDR3aa: CASSFTSGDTDTQYF; CDR3nt: TGTGCCAGCAGCTTTACTAGCGGTGACACAGATACGCAGTATTTT
j_gene: TRBJ1-1; v_gene: TRBV29-1; abundance: -; d_gene: -; CDR3aa: CSVEGDSTGNTEAFF; CDR3nt: TGCAGCGTTGAAGGGGATTCGACAGGGAACACTGAAGCTTTCTTT
j_gene: TRBJ2-7; v_gene: TRBV30; abundance: -; d_gene: -; CDR3aa: CAWSYGTTYEQYF; CDR3nt: TGTGCCTGGAGTTACGGGACCACCTACGAGCAGTACTTC
j_gene: TRBJ2-7; v_gene: TRBV7-2; abundance: -; d_gene: -; CDR3aa: CASSRAGEQYF; CDR3nt: TGTGCCAGCAGCAGGGCCGGGGAGCAGTACTTC
j_gene: TRBJ1-1; v_gene: TRBV10-2; abundance: once; d_gene: -; CDR3aa: CASSVGGDYTEAFF; CDR3nt: TGCGCCAGCAGTGTGGGAGGCGACTACACTGAAGCTTTCTTT
j_gene: TRBJ2-2; v_gene: TRBV5-6; abundance: -; d_gene: -; CDR3aa: CASSLRPRATNTGELFF; CDR3nt: TGTGCCAGCAGCTTGCGCCCCCGGGCCACGAACACCGGGGAGCTGTTTTTT